This T cell receptor (beta chain) stems from a study of CD4 and CD8 cells across lung adenocarcinoma regions. Turning to this clonotype: At one end the junction does not follow the germline gene, possibly because of a read error.

Localized lung adenocarcinoma, a non-small cell lung cancer, affected the donors. The CDR3 contains 17 residues. TCRdb processed the PCR reads anew with MiXCR; each CDR3 protein has one entry. The sample carries around 25,000 distinct CDR3 sequences, 40% to 60% recorded once. The source of this sequence is a male donor with lung adenocarcinoma. The CD4 and CD8 labels of this study may be unreliable. The sequencing input was CD8+ T cells from the center of a lung tumor. V usage is TRBV12-3 or TRBV12-4 and J usage is TRBJ2-3; 7 nucleotides align to TRBD1. CDR3 DNA sequence: TGTGCCAGCAGTGAGGCTCTAGGGGGCCGATGGACAGATACGCAGTACTTT. Its translation: CASSEALGGRWTDTQYF.